Shown below are 25 T cell receptor beta chains from a single sample sequenced in a study. TCRdb called the 5' RACE reads again in MiXCR, with one record for every CDR3 protein. This table has 35,000 to 50,000 distinct CDR3 sequences, approximately 28% appearing once. Sequencing used tumor-infiltrating memory CD4+ T cells sorted from the breast tumor. Subset specified: memory CD4+ T cells, CD4+CD45RO+CD25-. These receptor sequences come from a female donor with breast cancer.

Notes on this clonotype: At one end, the junction sequence differs from germline, possibly due to a read error. The V call is TRBV6-5, the J call TRBJ1-6, with TRBD1 as a possible D gene (5 bases). Germline CDR1 MNHEY, CDR2 SVGAGI. This CDR3 is 17 amino acids long. The CDR3 spells CASSRQAMGPDNSPLHF. CDR3 DNA: TGTGCCAGCAGCCGTCAGGCAATGGGGCCCGATAATTCGCCCCTCCACTTT.

This clonotype was observed a handful of times. The rearrangement joins TRBV15 to TRBJ2-3, with 8 bases lining up with TRBD1. CDR3 length: 17 amino acids. Germline V gene lookup returns CDR1 LNHNV and CDR2 YYDKDF (reference sequence). V shed 1 base, J shed 1 base, and the junction held 7 bases outside the gene matches. In nucleotides, the CDR3 is TGTGCCACCAGCAGAGGGGCACCGGGACAGGGCACAGATACGCAGTATTTT. Translated: CATSRGAPGQGTDTQYF.

In its sample, this clonotype was seen a few times. The chain recombines TRBV20-1 with TRBJ2-7; D might be TRBD2 (6 bases). The CDR3 spans 14 residues. The V end was cut by 6 bases, the J end by 3 bases, with 18 bases between. CDR1 is DFQATT, CDR2 SNEGSKA, per germline (reference sequence). The CDR3 nucleotides read TGCAGTGCGCCTAGGGCGGGATTGGGCTACGAGCAGTACTTC. This gives the protein CSAPRAGLGYEQYF.

V is TRBV7-3 and J is TRBJ2-1, with a weak D call TRBD2 (6 bases). CDR1 is SGHTA, CDR2 FQGTGA, per germline. V was pared by 5 bases and J by 6 bases, with 11 bases between. This CDR3 is 13 amino acids long. CDR3 in amino acids: CASSQGLLNEQFF. In nucleotides, the CDR3 is TGTGCCAGCAGCCAGGGACTTCTCAATGAGCAGTTCTTC.

CDR3 nucleotides: TGTGCCAGCAGCTTGGAACAGGGAGGGACTGAAGCTTTCTTT. Protein sequence: CASSLEQGGTEAFF. The chain employs TRBV5-6 and TRBJ1-1, with D maybe TRBD1 (6 bases). This CDR3 contains 14 residues. V gave up 0 bases and J gave up 5 bases, with 11 bases separating them. Per germline, CDR1 SGHDT and CDR2 YYEEEE. Using reference TRBV5-6 and TRBJ1-1 for the parts outside the CDR3, the full variable domain is DAGVTQSPTHLIKTRGQQVTLRCSPKSGHDTVSWYQQALGQGPQFIFQYYEEEERQRGNFPDRFSGHQFPNYSSELNVNALLLGDSALYLCASSLEQGGTEAFFGQGTRLTVV.

This clonotype was detected ten times or more. The J gene is TRBJ2-7, the V gene TRBV4-1; either TRBD1 or TRBD2 may supply D (5 bases each). CDR3 size: 15 residues. Germline V gene lookup returns CDR1 MGHRA and CDR2 YSYEKL. The ends were cut back, 1 base at V and 2 bases at J, with 12 bases in the middle. CDR3 protein: CASSQVSGTPYEQYF. The CDR3 coding sequence is TGCGCCAGCAGCCAAGTTTCAGGGACCCCCTACGAGCAGTACTTC.

The rearrangement uses TRBV6-5 and TRBJ2-5, with D unclear. Germline-derived CDR1 and CDR2 are MNHEY and SVGAGI. This CDR3 contains 12 residues. V lost 6 bases, J lost 5 bases, and 10 bases lay in between. DNA of the CDR3: TGTGCCAGCAGCACCCTGGGGGAGACCCAGTACTTC. It translates to CASSTLGETQYF.

Only a few counts were recorded for this clonotype. The J gene is TRBJ1-5, the V gene TRBV4-1; the D gene is possibly TRBD1 (5 bases). Per the germline V gene, CDR1 is MGHRA and CDR2 is YSYEKL. The ends were cut back, 3 bases at V and 2 bases at J, with 11 bases in the middle. The CDR3 totals 15 residues. For the CDR3, the DNA is TGCGCCAGCAGCCAGGACACAGGTCGCAATCAGCCCCAGCATTTT. It yields the protein CASSQDTGRNQPQHF.

The rearrangement links TRBV28 to TRBJ1-4, with 7 bases fitting TRBD1. V shed 11 bases, J shed 5 bases, and the junction held 14 bases outside the gene matches. There are 15 residues in the CDR3. The germline CDR1 and CDR2 sequences are MDHEN and SYDVKM. CDR3 in DNA: TGTGCCGGTTCGTACAAGGGACAGATAAATGAAAAACTGTTTTTT. This codes for CAGSYKGQINEKLFF. Drawing the rest from reference TRBV28 and TRBJ1-4, the complete variable domain is DVKVTQSSRYLVKRTGEKVFLECVQDMDHENMFWYRQDPGLGLRLIYFSYDVKMKEKGDIPEGYSVSREKKERFSLILESASTNQTSMYLCAGSYKGQINEKLFFGSGTQLSVL.

The chain combines TRBV7-9 with TRBJ2-7, with D hard to call. CDR3 length: 14 residues. From germline, CDR1 is SEHNR and CDR2 FQNEAQ (reference sequence). The V gene lost 4 bases and the J gene lost 2 bases, with 12 bases spanning the gap. CDR3 sequence reads: CASSSGPNPYEQYF. The CDR3 coding sequence is TGTGCCAGCAGCTCAGGACCGAACCCCTACGAGCAGTACTTC. Full variable domain (remainder filled in from reference TRBV7-9 and TRBJ2-7): DTGVSQNPRHKITKRGQNVTFRCDPISEHNRLYWYRQTLGQGPEFLTYFQNEAQLEKSRLLSDRFSAERPKGSFSTLEIQRTEQGDSAMYLCASSSGPNPYEQYFGPGTRLTVT.

This clonotype was counted ten times or more. The chain links TRBV6-5 to TRBJ2-7, with TRBD1 matching over 10 bases. Trimming removed 6 bases from V and 4 bases from J; junction bases left unmatched: 6. Looked up from germline, CDR1 is MNHEY and CDR2 is SVGAGI. CDR3 length: 14 amino acids. The CDR3 region has the DNA TGTGCCAGCAGACGACAGGGGGCCTCTTACGAGCAGTACTTC. It encodes CASRRQGASYEQYF.

The chain recombines TRBV21-1 with TRBJ2-5; TRBD1, the table's D call, was not compared with the DNA. TRBV21-1 is classified as a pseudogene. This CDR3 is 14 amino acids long. In DNA, the CDR3 is TGTGCCAGCAGCCCCCGGGACAACCAAGAGACCCAGCACTTC. This translates into CASSPRDNQETQHF.

This chain joins TRBV6-2 or TRBV6-3 and TRBJ2-5, with D possibly called TRBD1 or TRBD2 (5 bases each). The V gene lost 7 bases and the J gene lost 4 bases, with 10 bases spanning the gap. Germline assignment: CDR1 MNHEY and CDR2 SVGEGT. CDR3 length: 12 amino acids. The CDR3 loop is CASKGSGETQYF. CDR3 DNA sequence: TGTGCCAGCAAGGGGAGTGGAGAGACCCAGTACTTC.

Many counts were recorded for this clonotype. The chain couples TRBV5-1 to TRBJ2-1; D is undetermined. Trimming took 0 bases from V and 9 from J, leaving 7 bases between them. Germline lookup yields CDR1 SGHRS and CDR2 YFSETQ. The CDR3 loop spans 12 amino acids. The CDR3 region is CASSLEVPEQFF. The CDR3 bases are TGCGCCAGCAGCTTGGAGGTGCCTGAGCAGTTCTTC.

In this sample, this clonotype turned up a few times. This rearrangement joins TRBV5-1 to TRBJ2-5; no definite D call. The V and J ends lost 2 bases and 7 bases respectively, with 6 bases between them. This CDR3 has 11 residues. The germline CDR1 and CDR2 sequences are SGHRS and YFSETQ. The CDR3: CASSLSGTQYF. The CDR3 nucleotides read TGCGCCAGCAGCTTAAGTGGGACCCAGTACTTC.

This chain uses TRBV28 with TRBJ2-5; D remains unclear. Germline V lookup: CDR1 MDHEN, CDR2 SYDVKM. V dropped 1 base and J dropped 5 bases, with 11 bases sitting between them. The CDR3 is 14 amino acids. The CDR3 region has the DNA TGTGCCAGCAGTTTATTGGGCAGGCGCGAGACCCAGTACTTC. It is translated as CASSLLGRRETQYF.

This clonotype was detected a few times. The rearrangement links TRBV6-5 to TRBJ1-2; D call uncertain. V gave up 2 bases and J gave up 4 bases, with 20 bases separating them. This CDR3 contains 17 residues. Germline CDR1 MNHEY, CDR2 SVGAGI. The CDR3 protein is CASSYRYPGQVSYGYTF. As DNA, the CDR3 is TGTGCCAGCAGTTACCGGTACCCGGGTCAAGTGTCCTATGGCTACACCTTC.

Many counts were recorded for this clonotype. V usage is TRBV4-2 and J usage is TRBJ2-6; 8 positions match TRBD2. The V segment lost 0 bases and the J segment 0 bases; nucleotides outside the gene matches: 13. This CDR3 has 21 amino acids. Germline CDR1 is LGHNA and CDR2 is YNFKEQ. Here the CDR3 DNA reads TGTGCCAGCAGCCAAGAGGGGCGGGGGGTTAGACCCTTCTCTGGGGCCAACGTCCTGACTTTC. It codes for CASSQEGRGVRPFSGANVLTF.

In this sample, this clonotype turned up a few times. The CDR3 DNA reads TGTGCCAGCAGCCCGCCAGGGACCTCCTACAATGAGCAGTTCTTC. It yields the protein CASSPPGTSYNEQFF. J is TRBJ2-1 and V is TRBV7-9, with D perhaps given as TRBD1 or TRBD2 (5 bases each). V was cut by 5 bases and J by 0 bases, with 11 bases left in between. Looked up from germline, CDR1 is SEHNR and CDR2 is FQNEAQ (reference sequence). The CDR3 sequence is 15 residues long.

In this sample, this clonotype turned up once. The chain uses TRBV4-2 and TRBJ1-4; D remains ambiguous. CDR1 and CDR2 from the germline V gene are LGHNA and YNFKEQ. Trimming took 4 bases from V and 0 from J, leaving 12 bases between them. The CDR3 length is 16 residues. The chain's CDR3 is CASSRAYTATNEKLFF. CDR3 bases: TGTGCCAGCAGCCGCGCTTACACGGCAACTAATGAAAAACTGTTTTTT.

This clonotype showed up just a few times. The genes are TRBV7-8 and TRBJ2-1; 9 nucleotides line up with TRBD1. Germline CDR1 SGHVS, CDR2 FQNEAQ. The CDR3 totals 17 residues. The J segment lost 9 bases and the V segment lost 5 bases, leaving 17 bases of the junction unmatched. The CDR3 spells CASSPQRAGQGDSEQFF. The CDR3 DNA is TGTGCCAGCAGCCCCCAGCGTGCGGGACAGGGAGACAGTGAGCAGTTCTTC.

Of note for this clonotype: A much larger clone lies a single base off, so this may be a read error. The V and J genes are TRBV2 and TRBJ1-1; D not resolved. V gave up 3 bases and J gave up 1 base, with 15 bases separating them. In germline, CDR1 is SNHLY, CDR2 FYNNEI. This CDR3 is built from 16 residues. CDR3 sequence reads: CASSEGIRGRNTEAFF. The CDR3 nucleotides read TGTGCCAGCAGTGAGGGAATAAGAGGGAGGAACACTGAAGCTTTCTTT.

The V gene is TRBV5-1, the J gene TRBJ2-7, with 8 bases lining up with TRBD1. This CDR3 comprises 15 residues. Germline CDR1 is SGHRS and CDR2 is YFSETQ. Germline trimming cut 1 base from V and 6 bases from J; bases unmatched to any gene: 9. The CDR3 sequence: CASSLPWTGTGEQYF. The CDR3, as DNA: TGCGCCAGCAGCTTGCCATGGACAGGGACTGGCGAGCAGTACTTC.

The chain is built from TRBV3-1 and TRBJ2-5; a possible D gene is TRBD2 (6 bases). Trimming stripped 2 bases from V and 7 bases from J, with 17 bases between. CDR1 LGHDT and CDR2 YNNKEL come from the germline V gene (reference sequence). The length of the CDR3 is 15 residues. CDR3: CASSQRPGQGGTQYF. CDR3 DNA: TGTGCCAGCAGCCAACGTCCGGGGCAGGGAGGGACCCAGTACTTC.

A remark on this clonotype: Since the CDR3 does not end with the conserved phenylalanine or tryptophan, this likely comes from a read error. V usage is TRBV15 and J usage is TRBJ2-1, with TRBD2 matching 14 bases. This CDR3 is 19 amino acids long. Germline loops: CDR1 LNHNV, CDR2 YYDKDF (reference sequence). CDR3 nucleotides: TGTGCCGCCAGCAGAGATGCCGGGACTAGCGGGAGAAGTGATAATGAGCAGTTCTCC. This gives the protein CAASRDAGTSGRSDNEQFS.